Listed below are T cell receptor beta chains from one sample, sequenced in a study of T cell changes during pregnancy in multiple sclerosis. Profiled with immunoSEQ multiplex PCR; TCRdb holds only in-frame clones, not every one. The sample gives approximately 85,000 clones, approximately 91% of which show up once; 2.5% is in the top ten. The sample in question was peripheral blood, obtained in the first trimester of pregnancy. Every receptor here comes from a female donor with multiple sclerosis, enrolled in a pregnancy study. The CDR3 runs from the conserved cysteine through the conserved F or W. The D gene is left open where the match is weak. Clone size is shown for a subset of rows, as once, few, many or a class of expanded clone.

TRBJ1-2,-,TRBV5-6,TRBD1,CASSLAGGGYTF,TGTGCCAGCAGCTTGGCAGGGGGCGGCTACACCTTC
TRBJ2-1,-,TRBV7-7,TRBD1,CASSRSTGDNEQFF,TGTGCTAGCAGCCGTTCAACAGGGGACAATGAGCAGTTCTTC
TRBJ1-1,once,TRBV9,-,CASSLGGLRNTEAFF,TGTGCCAGCAGCCTAGGGGGACTTAGGAACACTGAAGCTTTCTTT
TRBJ2-7,-,TRBV28,-,CASSWGPYEQYF,TGTGCCAGCAGTTGGGGCCCCTACGAGCAGTACTTC
TRBJ1-5,-,TRBV12-2,-,CASRLANARRTGRNQPQHF,TGTGCAAGTCGCTTAGCCAACGCCCGGAGGACAGGCCGCAATCAGCCCCAGCATTTT
TRBJ2-1,once,TRBV29-1,TRBD2,CSVAPLAGGPLDSYNEQFF,TGCAGCGTAGCACCCTTAGCGGGAGGTCCCCTCGACTCCTACAATGAGCAGTTCTTC
TRBJ1-4,-,TRBV30,-,CAWQGGTNEKLFF,TGTGCCTGGCAAGGGGGAACTAATGAAAAACTGTTTTTT
TRBJ2-3,-,TRBV5-6,-,CASSLLGGDTQYF,TGTGCCAGCAGCTTGTTAGGGGGAGATACGCAGTATTTT
TRBJ1-2,-,TRBV15,-,CATSPLQVNYGYTF,TGTGCCACCAGCCCCCTCCAGGTTAACTATGGCTACACCTTC
TRBJ1-4,-,TRBV7-6,TRBD1,CASSTGTGSEKLFF,TGTGCCAGCAGCACCGGGACAGGGTCTGAAAAACTGTTTTTT
TRBJ2-1,-,TRBV19,-,CASSGTGSNLNEQFF,TGTGCCAGTAGTGGGACCGGGAGTAACCTCAATGAGCAGTTCTTC
TRBJ1-6,-,TRBV4-2,-,CASSQDPGQMLDSPLHF,TGTGCCAGCAGCCAAGATCCCGGACAGATGCTCGATTCACCCCTCCACTTT
TRBJ1-1,-,TRBV2,-,CASIRTLNTEAFF,TGTGCCAGCATCCGTACTTTGAACACTGAAGCTTTCTTT
TRBJ1-2,-,TRBV27,-,CASSRTVLNYGYTF,TGTGCCAGCAGCAGGACAGTTCTAAACTATGGCTACACCTTC
TRBJ2-2,-,TRBV7-3,-,CASSPYTGELFF,TGTGCCAGCAGCCCCTACACCGGGGAGCTGTTTTTT
TRBJ1-2,-,TRBV28,-,CASSTPGFPGGGYTF,TGTGCCAGCAGTACTCCGGGGTTTCCGGGAGGCGGCTACACCTTC
TRBJ1-4,-,TRBV9,TRBD1,CASSVGGQGGEKLFF,TGTGCCAGCAGCGTAGGGGGACAGGGAGGTGAAAAACTGTTTTTT
TRBJ1-6,-,TRBV2,TRBD1,CASRNRNTQGARNSPLHF,TGTGCCAGCAGGAACAGAAATACACAGGGGGCGCGGAATTCACCCCTCCACTTT
TRBJ2-1,-,TRBV7-2,TRBD2,CASGASGGTYNEQFF,TGTGCCAGCGGGGCTAGCGGGGGGACCTACAATGAGCAGTTCTTC
TRBJ2-7,-,TRBV19,-,CASSIKVTSPYEQYF,TGTGCCAGTAGTATTAAAGTGACATCTCCCTACGAGCAGTACTTC
TRBJ1-1,-,TRBV30,TRBD1,CAWRSTGAYTEAFF,TGTGCCTGGAGGTCTACAGGGGCTTACACTGAAGCTTTCTTT
TRBJ2-5,-,TRBV6-5,-,CASSYSSSRLRKTQYF,TGTGCCAGCAGTTACTCGAGCTCCCGACTTCGAAAGACCCAGTACTTC
TRBJ2-1,-,TRBV11-3,TRBD1,CASSLGAGRGQMNEQFF,TGTGCCAGCAGCTTAGGCGCCGGACGGGGACAGATGAATGAGCAGTTCTTC
TRBJ1-4,-,TRBV4-1,-,CASSQDPRAETNEKLFF,TGCGCCAGCAGCCAAGATCCGCGGGCGGAAACTAATGAAAAACTGTTTTTT
TRBJ1-5,-,TRBV7-2,TRBD1,CASSLEGTGNQPQHF,TGTGCCAGCAGCTTAGAAGGGACAGGCAATCAGCCCCAGCATTTT
TRBJ2-7,-,TRBV7-8,TRBD2,CASSLGSGVSGRARYEQYF,TGTGCCAGCAGCTTAGGGAGTGGAGTTAGCGGGAGGGCACGGTACGAGCAGTACTTC
TRBJ2-7,-,TRBV9,TRBD1,CASSEEQGAVGEQYF,TGTGCCAGCAGCGAAGAACAGGGGGCTGTCGGGGAGCAGTACTTC
TRBJ2-1,-,TRBV5-4,TRBD2,CASSLVAGGHEQFF,TGTGCCAGCAGCTTGGTAGCGGGAGGACATGAGCAGTTCTTC
TRBJ2-7,-,TRBV7-2,TRBD1,CASSLGSGTGTYEQYF,TGTGCCAGCAGCTTAGGGAGTGGGACAGGGACCTACGAGCAGTACTTC
TRBJ1-5,few,TRBV29-1,-,CSVVGNGQPQHF,TGCAGCGTTGTGGGCAATGGTCAGCCCCAGCATTTT
TRBJ2-4,-,TRBV4-3,-,CASSQDAAGIAKNIQYF,TGCGCCAGCAGCCAAGATGCCGCGGGTATAGCCAAAAACATTCAGTACTTC
TRBJ2-5,-,TRBV7-9,TRBD2,CASSAGTGGKETQYF,TGTGCCAGCAGCGCAGGGACCGGGGGGAAAGAGACCCAGTACTTC
TRBJ2-6,-,TRBV19,-,CASSFGILRTNVLTF,TGTGCCAGTAGTTTCGGGATTCTCCGGACCAACGTCCTGACTTTC
TRBJ2-1,once,TRBV7-9,TRBD2,CASSLRLAGMDEQFF,TGTGCCAGCAGCTTACGACTAGCGGGAATGGATGAGCAGTTCTTC
TRBJ2-7,-,TRBV6-5,-,CASSGVYEQYF,TGTGCCAGCTCCGGGGTATACGAGCAGTACTTC
TRBJ2-2,-,TRBV7-2,TRBD1,CASSPPTGRYTGELFF,TGTGCCAGCAGCCCACCGACAGGGAGATACACCGGGGAGCTGTTTTTT
TRBJ2-1,once,TRBV10-3,-,CAIRDSIDNEQFF,TGTGCCATCAGGGACAGCATCGACAATGAGCAGTTCTTC
TRBJ2-5,-,TRBV7-7,-,CASSLVQGGETQYF,TGTGCTAGCAGCTTAGTCCAGGGTGGAGAGACCCAGTACTTC
TRBJ2-5,-,TRBV27,-,CASSPRLGGQETQYF,TGTGCCAGCAGTCCACGGCTAGGGGGCCAAGAGACCCAGTACTTC
TRBJ2-5,-,TRBV30,TRBD1,CAWSVQGAGKVVRRTQYF,TGTGCCTGGAGTGTACAGGGGGCAGGGAAAGTTGTAAGGCGGACCCAGTACTTC
TRBJ1-6,-,TRBV5-1,-,CASSLRGGSGNSPLHF,TGCGCCAGCAGCTTAAGGGGGGGTTCGGGTAATTCACCCCTCCACTTT